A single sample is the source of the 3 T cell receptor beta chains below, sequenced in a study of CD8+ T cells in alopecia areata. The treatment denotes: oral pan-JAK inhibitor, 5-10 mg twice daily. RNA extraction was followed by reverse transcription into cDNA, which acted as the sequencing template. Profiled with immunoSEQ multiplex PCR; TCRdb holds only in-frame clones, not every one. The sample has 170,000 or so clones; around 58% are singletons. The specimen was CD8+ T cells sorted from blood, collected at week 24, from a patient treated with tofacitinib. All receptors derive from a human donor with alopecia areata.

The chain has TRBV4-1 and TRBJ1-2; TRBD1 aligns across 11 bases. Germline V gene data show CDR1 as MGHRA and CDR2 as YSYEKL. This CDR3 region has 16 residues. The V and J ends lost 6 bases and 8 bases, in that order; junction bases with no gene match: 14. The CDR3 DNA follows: TGCGCCAGCAGTCAAAGGGACAGGGGGTACTATGAAGGCTACACCTTC. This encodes CASSQRDRGYYEGYTF.

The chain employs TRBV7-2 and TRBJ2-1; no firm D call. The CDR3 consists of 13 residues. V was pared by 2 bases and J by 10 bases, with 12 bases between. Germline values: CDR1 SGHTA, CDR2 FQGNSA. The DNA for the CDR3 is TGTGCCAGCAGCTTACTCCAATCCGGGGAGCAGTTCTTC. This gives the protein CASSLLQSGEQFF.

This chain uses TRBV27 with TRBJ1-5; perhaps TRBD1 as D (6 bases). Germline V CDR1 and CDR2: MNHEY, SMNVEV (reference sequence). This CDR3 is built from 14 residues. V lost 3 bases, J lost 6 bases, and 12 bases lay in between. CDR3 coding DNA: TGTGCCAGCAGTTTTGTAGGGGGTACTCAGCCCCAGCATTTT. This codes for CASSFVGGTQPQHF.